These T cell receptor beta chains were read from a single sample in a study of OX40 agonist ivuxolimab in advanced cancers. Assay used: immunoSEQ multiplex PCR; TCRdb lists only in-frame clones, some missing. The table has about 58,000 clones, roughly nine tenths seen once. Sequenced here: CD4+ or CD8+ T cells sorted from blood, sampled in a trial of the OX40 agonist ivuxolimab. The receptor source for this set is an adult with an advanced solid tumor such as melanoma, head and neck, liver or kidney cancer. CDR3s include the opening cysteine and the closing phenylalanine or tryptophan. The D gene is left open where the match is weak. Expanded clones are given a class, and other clones once, few, many or no size at all.

V gene,clone size,J gene,D gene,CDR3 protein,CDR3 DNA
TRBV7-2,-,TRBJ2-1,-,CASSLEVGYPYNEQFF,TGTGCCAGCAGCTTAGAGGTCGGTTACCCCTACAATGAGCAGTTCTTC
TRBV5-1,-,TRBJ1-4,-,CASSFSPETNEKLFF,TGCGCCAGCAGCTTTAGTCCCGAAACTAATGAAAAACTGTTTTTT
TRBV30,-,TRBJ2-7,-,CAWRVRFYEQYF,TGTGCCTGGAGAGTCCGGTTCTACGAGCAGTACTTC
TRBV28,-,TRBJ2-7,-,CASSFGSYEQYF,TGTGCCAGCAGTTTTGGGAGCTACGAGCAGTACTTC
TRBV7-2,-,TRBJ2-2,-,CASSLDPATGELFF,TGTGCCAGCAGCTTAGATCCAGCCACCGGGGAGCTGTTTTTT
TRBV6-5,once,TRBJ2-1,TRBD2,CASSRGGGNYNEQFF,TGTGCCAGCAGCCGCGGCGGGGGGAACTACAATGAGCAGTTCTTC
TRBV2,-,TRBJ1-3,-,CASSPRTASRNTIYF,TGTGCCAGCTCACCGAGGACGGCATCCAGAAACACCATATATTTT
TRBV19,-,TRBJ2-7,-,CASGPTAGGPREQYF,TGTGCCAGTGGTCCTACTGCCGGGGGCCCTAGGGAGCAGTACTTC
TRBV7-8,few,TRBJ2-5,TRBD1,CASSSILTGGSETQYF,TGTGCCAGCAGCTCCATTTTGACAGGGGGATCGGAGACCCAGTACTTC
TRBV28,-,TRBJ2-5,TRBD1,CASSLLGQGFETQYF,TGTGCCAGCAGTTTATTAGGACAGGGTTTCGAGACCCAGTACTTC
TRBV11-1,-,TRBJ2-5,TRBD2,CASRKTSGRVGDQYF,TGTGCCAGCAGGAAGACTAGCGGGAGGGTTGGCGACCAGTACTTC
TRBV28,few,TRBJ1-2,-,CASTIGGVGYTF,TGTGCCAGCACCATTGGGGGGGTTGGCTACACCTTC
TRBV9,once,TRBJ2-1,-,CASSVSGVGAYNEQFF,TGTGCCAGCAGCGTCTCGGGAGTAGGGGCCTACAATGAGCAGTTCTTC
TRBV28,-,TRBJ2-7,-,CASSVGSYEQYF,TGTGCCAGCAGTGTCGGCTCCTACGAGCAGTACTTC
TRBV30,-,TRBJ2-7,-,CAWSPGTNYEQYF,TGTGCCTGGAGTCCCGGGACAAACTACGAGCAGTACTTC
TRBV9,-,TRBJ2-7,TRBD2,CASSPFASVAGVDEQYF,TGTGCCAGCAGCCCCTTCGCCTCGGTAGCGGGAGTAGACGAGCAGTACTTC
TRBV9,-,TRBJ1-1,-,CASSVTDRLNTEAFF,TGTGCCAGCAGCGTCACTGACAGACTGAACACTGAAGCTTTCTTT
TRBV7-2,-,TRBJ2-1,TRBD2,CASSLYGRAFEQFF,TGTGCCAGCAGCTTATACGGGAGGGCCTTTGAGCAGTTCTTC
TRBV7-8,-,TRBJ1-4,-,CASSFFRTERSNEKLFF,TGTGCCAGCAGCTTTTTCCGGACAGAACGTTCGAATGAAAAACTGTTTTTT
TRBV20-1,-,TRBJ1-2,-,CSARQGYGYTF,TGCAGTGCTAGACAAGGGTATGGCTACACCTTC
TRBV11-2,-,TRBJ1-2,-,CASSMGPGRGYTF,TGTGCCAGCAGCATGGGACCGGGTCGGGGCTATACCTTC
TRBV28,-,TRBJ2-3,-,CASSFPQGSDTQYF,TGTGCCAGCAGTTTCCCACAGGGCAGCGATACGCAGTATTTT
TRBV18,once,TRBJ2-7,TRBD2,CASSPREGQYEQYF,TGTGCCAGCTCACCACGGGAGGGCCAGTACGAGCAGTACTTC
TRBV7-9,-,TRBJ2-1,TRBD1,CASSSLRGRTGQDYNEQFF,TGTGCCAGCAGCTCGCTTAGGGGACGGACAGGACAGGATTACAATGAGCAGTTCTTC
TRBV7-2,-,TRBJ2-7,TRBD2,CASSSLAAYEQYF,TGTGCCAGCAGCTCACTAGCGGCCTACGAGCAGTACTTC
TRBV19,few,TRBJ2-1,-,CASSLGNQGEQFF,TGTGCCAGTAGTCTCGGGAATCAAGGTGAGCAGTTCTTC
TRBV27,-,TRBJ2-7,-,CATRGSSPSASYEQYF,TGTGCCACCAGAGGCTCATCTCCTAGCGCATCCTACGAGCAGTACTTC
TRBV15,-,TRBJ2-3,TRBD2,CATSRVPSGRVRDTQYF,TGTGCCACCAGCAGAGTTCCTAGCGGGAGGGTGAGAGATACGCAGTATTTT
TRBV19,-,TRBJ1-2,-,CASSIGGSKNYGYTF,TGTGCCAGTAGTATTGGAGGGTCCAAGAACTATGGCTACACCTTC
TRBV27,-,TRBJ2-3,-,CASRPTGTDTQYF,TGTGCCAGCAGACCGACAGGCACAGATACGCAGTATTTT
TRBV19,-,TRBJ1-1,-,CASTGQLNTEAFF,TGTGCCAGTACGGGGCAATTGAACACTGAAGCTTTCTTT
TRBV9,-,TRBJ2-3,TRBD2,CASEKGLGDTDTQYF,TGTGCCAGCGAAAAGGGACTAGGGGACACAGATACGCAGTATTTT
TRBV15,-,TRBJ2-7,-,CATSREKIGTQAYEQYF,TGTGCCACCAGCAGAGAAAAGATAGGGACACAAGCCTACGAGCAGTACTTC
TRBV28,-,TRBJ1-2,TRBD1,CASRTGTGHGYTF,TGTGCCAGCAGGACCGGGACAGGGCATGGCTACACCTTC
TRBV6-5,-,TRBJ2-1,-,CASSSPRTHEQFF,TGTGCCAGCAGTTCCCCAAGGACCCATGAGCAGTTCTTC
TRBV15,-,TRBJ2-5,-,CATSRGTLGETQYF,TGTGCCACCAGCAGGGGGACGTTGGGAGAGACCCAGTACTTC
TRBV7-3,-,TRBJ2-3,TRBD2,CASSLGIAGGSDTQYF,TGTGCCAGCAGCTTAGGGATAGCGGGAGGCTCAGATACGCAGTATTTT
TRBV19,-,TRBJ2-5,-,CASSTLGQYIQETQYF,TGTGCCAGTAGTACCCTTGGACAGTATATTCAAGAGACCCAGTACTTC
TRBV7-9,-,TRBJ1-4,TRBD1,CASSTGQGGNEKLFF,TGTGCCAGCAGCACAGGACAGGGGGGTAACGAAAAACTGTTTTTT
TRBV12-5,-,TRBJ2-1,TRBD1,CASGLSDRGNEQFF,TGTGCTAGTGGCCTCTCGGACAGGGGCAATGAGCAGTTCTTC
TRBV10-3,-,TRBJ2-7,-,CAISGGPGAYEQYF,TGTGCCATCAGTGGGGGGCCGGGGGCCTACGAGCAGTACTTC
TRBV19,-,TRBJ2-7,TRBD1,CASSETGGSNEQYF,TGTGCCAGTAGTGAGACAGGGGGCTCCAACGAGCAGTACTTC